One and the same sample provided the 28 T cell receptor beta chains below, sequenced in a study of blood T cells in healthy people across ages. For the second PCR, which ran for 7 to 11 cycles, a sample-barcoded 5' primer and a J-beta primer mix were used. TCRdb called the 5' RACE reads again in MiXCR, with one record for every CDR3 protein. The sample records 700,000 or so distinct CDR3 sequences, over 20% being singletons. Specimen: blood. The receptors shown here come from a man aged 70-80 years in good health.

This clonotype was observed a handful of times. The chain recombines TRBV11-3 with TRBJ2-5, with D possibly TRBD2 on 5 matching bases. The closer fit of TRBJ2-1 to the DNA end suggests the J call may be wrong. The germline CDR1 and CDR2 sequences are SGHNT and YENEEA. The CDR3 totals 13 residues. The CDR3 sequence: CASSLGGPTEQFF. The CDR3 DNA reads as TGTGCCAGCAGCTTGGGCGGGCCCACTGAGCAGTTCTTC.

The genes are TRBV10-3 and TRBJ1-1; TRBD1 agrees at 8 bases. CDR1 is ENHRY and CDR2 is SYGVKD in the germline V gene. CDR3 size: 12 residues. Trimming removed 10 bases from V and 4 bases from J; junction bases left unmatched: 5. Here the CDR3 reads CANTGGGTEAFF. Written as DNA, the CDR3 is TGTGCCAATACAGGGGGAGGCACTGAAGCTTTCTTT.

The chain recombines TRBV12-3 or TRBV12-4 with TRBJ2-2, with a possible D match to TRBD2 (6 bases). Deletions cut 8 bases from V and 5 bases from J, with 15 bases between. The CDR3 extends over 14 amino acids. For the CDR3, the DNA is TGTGCCAGCTTGCCGGCAGGGAGGACCGGGGAGCTGTTTTTT. Its protein is CASLPAGRTGELFF.

This clonotype was recorded a few times. This chain uses TRBV7-6 with TRBJ2-1; 7 bases are shared with TRBD2. This CDR3 is 14 amino acids long. Unmatched junction bases numbered 6, after V lost 6 bases and J lost 4 bases. CDR1 and CDR2 (germline): SGHVS, FNYEAQ. This CDR3 is CASRASGHYNEQFF. The CDR3 region has the DNA TGTGCCAGCAGGGCTAGCGGACATTACAATGAGCAGTTCTTC.

This clonotype has a handful of counts. V usage is TRBV29-1 and J usage is TRBJ2-1; maybe TRBD1 (5 bases). With the DNA end fitting TRBJ2-5 better, the J assignment may be wrong. The CDR3 loop spans 11 amino acids. Per germline, CDR1 SQVTM and CDR2 ANQGSEA. CDR3 DNA sequence: TGCAGCGTTGACAGGGCGTGGACCCAGTACTTC. Protein sequence: CSVDRAWTQYF.

This clonotype has just a few counts. This chain links TRBV28 with TRBJ2-7; weak D call: TRBD2 (5 bases). Germline V gene sequence: CDR1 MDHEN, CDR2 SYDVKM. V was clipped by 2 bases and J by 7 bases, with 18 bases between them. The CDR3 contains 15 residues. CDR3 nucleotides: TGTGCCAGCAGTTTAGGGTCTAGCAGTTCGGGGGAGCAGTACTTC. Encoded protein: CASSLGSSSSGEQYF. Combining the CDR3 with reference TRBV28 and TRBJ2-7 gives the whole variable domain DVKVTQSSRYLVKRTGEKVFLECVQDMDHENMFWYRQDPGLGLRLIYFSYDVKMKEKGDIPEGYSVSREKKERFSLILESASTNQTSMYLCASSLGSSSSGEQYFGPGTRLTVT.

This clonotype showed up just once. The rearrangement links TRBV5-4 to TRBJ2-5; 10 bases are shared with TRBD2. The V segment lost 0 bases and the J segment 4 bases; nucleotides outside the gene matches: 9. CDR1 and CDR2 (germline): SGHNT, YYREEE (reference sequence). The CDR3 has 17 residues. The CDR3 DNA reads TGTGCCAGCAGCTTGGATCTAGCGGGGGTATATTCAGAGACCCAGTACTTC. Its protein product is CASSLDLAGVYSETQYF.

This clonotype was counted between two and nine times. The chain combines TRBV20-1 with TRBJ2-3, with 8 bases matching TRBD2. The CDR3 is 17 residues long. Germline CDR1 and CDR2: DFQATT and SNEGSKA (reference sequence). Trimming took 0 bases from V and 4 from J; bases not matched to a gene: 12. Here the CDR3 reads CSARDPFGRGAADTQYF. The CDR3 region has the DNA TGCAGTGCTAGAGATCCTTTCGGGCGGGGGGCCGCAGATACGCAGTATTTT.

The genes are TRBV2 and TRBJ2-3, with D perhaps given as TRBD1 or TRBD2 (5 bases each). The germline gives CDR1 SNHLY, CDR2 FYNNEI. V was pared by 1 base and J by 4 bases, with 12 bases between. CDR3 size: 15 residues. CDR3 coding DNA: TGTGCCAGCAGTGAAGGGCCCTTGGGGGCAGATACGCAGTATTTT. Protein product: CASSEGPLGADTQYF.

The rearrangement joins TRBV6-5 to TRBJ2-3, with a tentative D call TRBD2 (6 bases). This CDR3 has 16 residues. The germline gives CDR1 MNHEY, CDR2 SVGAGI. V dropped 5 bases and J dropped 2 bases, with 17 bases sitting between them. CDR3: CASSPNRDSPTDTQYF. CDR3 sequence (DNA): TGTGCCAGCAGTCCTAATCGGGACTCCCCCACAGATACGCAGTATTTT.

There are a few counts of this clonotype. V usage is TRBV7-2 and J usage is TRBJ2-1, with 12 bases fitting TRBD2. J was trimmed by 10 bases and V by 1 base; bases with no gene match: 8. The CDR3 has 16 amino acids. Looked up from germline, CDR1 is SGHTA and CDR2 is FQGNSA. CDR3 in amino acids: CASSLVTSGRIGEQFF. In nucleotides, the CDR3 is TGTGCCAGCAGCTTAGTTACTAGCGGGAGGATCGGCGAGCAGTTCTTC.

The V call is TRBV18, the J call TRBJ2-7; D is possibly TRBD1 or TRBD2 (5 bases each). CDR1 and CDR2 (germline): KGHSH, LQKENI. V was cut by 1 base and J by 3 bases, with 10 bases left in between. The CDR3 extends over 14 amino acids. CDR3 residues: CASSPREGNYEQYF. CDR3 DNA sequence: TGTGCCAGCTCACCACGAGAGGGGAACTACGAGCAGTACTTC. The full variable domain, rest sourced from reference TRBV18 and TRBJ2-7, is NAGVMQNPRHLVRRRGQEARLRCSPMKGHSHVYWYRQLPEEGLKFMVYLQKENIIDESGMPKERFSAEFPKEGPSILRIQQVVRGDSAAYFCASSPREGNYEQYFGPGTRLTVT.

This clonotype was counted a single time. This chain joins TRBV29-1 and TRBJ1-2; D may be TRBD1 (6 bases). Germline V gene lookup returns CDR1 SQVTM and CDR2 ANQGSEA. The CDR3 is 13 residues long. V was clipped by 3 bases and J by 12 bases, with 20 bases between them. The CDR3 DNA sequence: TGCAGCGTTGACCCTGGGGGCAGCCTCGCGGACACCTTC. Translation: CSVDPGGSLADTF.

This clonotype has just a few counts. The rearrangement uses TRBV29-1 and TRBJ2-5, with 8 nucleotides matching TRBD2. In germline, CDR1 is SQVTM, CDR2 ANQGSEA. This CDR3 has 15 residues. V trimming: 5 bases; J trimming: 6 bases; junction bases outside the gene matches: 14. The CDR3 bases are TGCAGCGTTCTGACCGCCGGGGGGGCCATACAGACCCAGTACTTC. Amino acid sequence: CSVLTAGGAIQTQYF.

The chain couples TRBV28 to TRBJ2-5, with TRBD2 identical over 7 bases. Germline loops: CDR1 MDHEN, CDR2 SYDVKM. V was clipped by 5 bases and J by 2 bases; unmatched bases: 11. The CDR3 sequence is 16 residues long. The CDR3 loop is CASSPAGLAEQETQYF. Here the CDR3 DNA reads TGTGCCAGCAGTCCCGCCGGGCTAGCGGAGCAAGAGACCCAGTACTTC.

This chain links TRBV7-3 with TRBJ2-3; D possibly corresponds to TRBD1 (6 bases). Germline-derived CDR1 and CDR2 are SGHTA and FQGTGA. V was shortened by 0 bases and J by 4 bases, with 8 bases between the two germline ends. The CDR3 sequence is 14 residues long. The CDR3 DNA is TGTGCCAGCAGCTTAACGGGGACACCAGATACGCAGTATTTT. It is translated as CASSLTGTPDTQYF.

This clonotype was picked up a small number of times. The chain recombines TRBV6-1 with TRBJ1-5; 9 positions agree with TRBD1. Germline V gives CDR1 MNHNS, CDR2 SASEGT. CDR3 length: 13 amino acids. Trimming took 7 bases from V and 6 from J; bases not matched to a gene: 4. CDR3 amino acids: CASTEDRGQPQHF. In nucleotides, the CDR3 is TGTGCCAGCACCGAGGACAGGGGTCAGCCCCAGCATTTT.

V is TRBV6-1 and J is TRBJ2-1; no firm D call. The V gene lost 11 bases and the J gene lost 0 bases, with 17 bases spanning the gap. This CDR3 is built from 15 residues. Germline V lookup: CDR1 MNHNS, CDR2 SASEGT. The CDR3 coding sequence is TGTGCCGTTGGGGAAGATCCTCCCTCCTACAATGAGCAGTTCTTC. Protein sequence: CAVGEDPPSYNEQFF.

Comments on this clonotype: At one end, the junction sequence differs from germline, possibly due to a read error. J is TRBJ2-4 and V is TRBV20-1; maybe TRBD2 (7 bases). The CDR3 extends over 14 amino acids. Germline V gene sequence: CDR1 DFQATT, CDR2 SNEGSKA (reference sequence). The chain's CDR3 is CSAGRGSAKNIQHF. CDR3 DNA sequence: TGCAGTGCGGGGAGGGGGTCAGCCAAAAACATTCAGCACTTC.

This clonotype was counted ten times or more. The genes are TRBV6-2 or TRBV6-3 and TRBJ2-7, with 10 positions matching TRBD2. The CDR3 consists of 16 residues. With 4 bases clipped from V and 4 bases from J, the junction kept 10 bases outside the gene matches. Per the germline V gene, CDR1 is MNHEY and CDR2 is SVGEGT. DNA for the CDR3: TGTGCCAGCAGTTGGCCCTCCGGGACTAGCGATTACGAGCAGTACTTC. Its protein is CASSWPSGTSDYEQYF.

This clonotype was picked up a small number of times. The chain uses TRBV28 and TRBJ1-2; 9 bases match TRBD1. CDR1 and CDR2 (germline): MDHEN, SYDVKM. The CDR3 is 13 amino acids. With 9 bases clipped from V and 4 bases from J, the junction kept 6 bases outside the gene matches. CDR3 amino acids: CASRWTGAYGYTF. The DNA of the CDR3 is TGTGCCAGTAGATGGACAGGGGCCTATGGCTACACCTTC.

This clonotype was seen more than once but under ten times. The chain has TRBV10-2 and TRBJ1-1; D possibly corresponds to TRBD1 (5 bases). Per the germline V gene, CDR1 is WSHSY and CDR2 is SAAADI. CDR3 length equals 15 residues. Trimming took 4 bases from V and 0 from J, leaving 12 bases between them. Here the CDR3 DNA reads TGCGCCAGCAGTGTTGGGGGGTCTATGAACACTGAAGCTTTCTTT. Protein product: CASSVGGSMNTEAFF.

The chain has TRBV29-1 and TRBJ2-3, with 9 bases lining up with TRBD1. The CDR3 runs to 14 residues. After removal of 6 bases from V and 1 base from J, the junction contained 5 bases not matched to a gene. CDR1 is SQVTM, CDR2 ANQGSEA, per germline. CDR3 nucleotides: TGCAGCGTCCGTCGACAGGGGGGCACAGATACGCAGTATTTT. As protein: CSVRRQGGTDTQYF.

V gene TRBV9 combines with J gene TRBJ1-3; D ambiguous. The CDR3 covers 16 residues. The V and J ends lost 4 bases and 0 bases respectively, with 14 bases between them. Per the germline V gene, CDR1 is SGDLS and CDR2 is YYNGEE. CDR3: CASSPHGDHSGNTIYF. CDR3 sequence (DNA): TGTGCCAGCAGCCCCCACGGGGATCACTCTGGAAACACCATATATTTT.

The chain has TRBV11-2 and TRBJ2-1, with unresolved D. V lost 5 bases to trimming and J lost 10 bases, with 15 bases between them. CDR1 is SGHAT and CDR2 is FQNNGV in the germline V gene. There are 13 residues in the CDR3. CDR3 DNA sequence: TGTGCCAGCAGCACAGAGCGCGCCAGGGAGCAGTTCTTC. Translated: CASSTERAREQFF.

This chain uses TRBV18 with TRBJ2-1; TRBD2 aligns across 13 bases. The CDR3 loop spans 16 amino acids. With 5 bases clipped from V and 4 bases from J, the junction kept 5 bases outside the gene matches. Germline assignment: CDR1 KGHSH and CDR2 LQKENI. CDR3 protein: CASSSGLAGAYNEQFF. The CDR3 nucleotides are TGTGCCAGCTCAAGCGGACTAGCGGGGGCATACAATGAGCAGTTCTTC.

This clonotype was seen a handful of times. The chain couples TRBV28 to TRBJ1-2; D gene ambiguous. The length of the CDR3 is 12 residues. Germline assignment: CDR1 MDHEN and CDR2 SYDVKM. V was shortened by 2 bases and J by 6 bases, with 7 bases between the two germline ends. The CDR3 DNA follows: TGTGCCAGCAGTTTACAACTGCATGGCTACACCTTC. Protein product: CASSLQLHGYTF.

This clonotype was seen more than once but under ten times. This sequence joins TRBV4-2 and TRBJ1-2; TRBD1 aligns across 10 bases. The length of the CDR3 is 16 residues. Germline V gene sequence: CDR1 LGHNA, CDR2 YNFKEQ. The V and J ends lost 4 bases and 4 bases, in that order; junction bases with no gene match: 9. The CDR3 DNA reads TGTGCCAGCAGCCCTGAGACAGGGGGCAGGTCCTATGGCTACACCTTC. Translating gives CASSPETGGRSYGYTF.